The rows below give T cell receptor beta chains drawn from one sample of a study of blood T cell repertoires in COVID-19. Assay: immunoSEQ multiplex PCR; the TCRdb copy retains only in-frame clones and omits some. Of 88,000 or so clones in the sample, around 79% are singletons; the top ten hold about a quarter. The specimen sequenced was peripheral blood. The receptors stem from a human donor in a cohort sampled during active COVID-19. CDR3s include the opening cysteine and the closing phenylalanine or tryptophan. A D gene is named only where the DNA matches it firmly. Where a row states a size, it is once, few, many or the class of an expanded clone; other rows omit it.

V gene: TRBV28; clone size: NA; D gene: TRBD2; J gene: TRBJ2-7; CDR3 protein: CASSPTSGRGYEQYF; CDR3 DNA: TGTGCCAGCAGCCCAACTAGCGGGAGAGGCTACGAGCAGTACTTC
V gene: TRBV3-1/TRBV3-2; clone size: NA; D gene: TRBD2; J gene: TRBJ2-3; CDR3 protein: CASSQGLAGGTDTQYF; CDR3 DNA: TGTGCCAGCAGCCAGGGACTAGCGGGAGGGACAGATACGCAGTATTTT
V gene: TRBV11-2; clone size: NA; D gene: NA; J gene: TRBJ2-3; CDR3 protein: CASSLGQPAGSRGDTQYF; CDR3 DNA: TGTGCCAGCAGCTTAGGGCAGCCTGCGGGGTCCCGAGGGGATACGCAGTATTTT
V gene: TRBV7-3; clone size: NA; D gene: NA; J gene: TRBJ2-5; CDR3 protein: CASSLGGQGQETQYF; CDR3 DNA: TGTGCCAGCAGCTTAGGAGGGCAGGGCCAAGAGACCCAGTACTTC
V gene: TRBV9; clone size: few; D gene: NA; J gene: TRBJ2-3; CDR3 protein: CASSVGVGGTTDTQYF; CDR3 DNA: TGTGCCAGCAGCGTAGGGGTAGGGGGAACCACAGATACGCAGTATTTT
V gene: TRBV6-2/TRBV6-3; clone size: NA; D gene: NA; J gene: TRBJ2-3; CDR3 protein: CASSYSRVGNPDTQYF; CDR3 DNA: TGTGCCAGCAGTTACTCGAGAGTCGGGAACCCAGATACGCAGTATTTT
V gene: TRBV24-1; clone size: NA; D gene: NA; J gene: TRBJ1-4; CDR3 protein: CATSDSGQNNEKLFF; CDR3 DNA: TGTGCCACCAGTGATTCCGGACAGAATAATGAAAAACTGTTTTTT
V gene: TRBV6-6; clone size: NA; D gene: NA; J gene: TRBJ2-3; CDR3 protein: CASSLGGAQGDTQYF; CDR3 DNA: TGTGCCAGCAGCCTTGGGGGGGCGCAGGGAGATACGCAGTATTTT
V gene: TRBV28; clone size: NA; D gene: NA; J gene: TRBJ1-5; CDR3 protein: CASSLIEGFGRNQPQHF; CDR3 DNA: TGTGCCAGCAGTTTAATTGAGGGGTTTGGGAGGAATCAGCCCCAGCATTTT
V gene: TRBV6-5; clone size: NA; D gene: TRBD1; J gene: TRBJ2-7; CDR3 protein: CATTDRGSNEQYF; CDR3 DNA: TGTGCCACTACCGACAGGGGGAGCAACGAGCAGTACTTC
V gene: TRBV5-1; clone size: NA; D gene: NA; J gene: TRBJ2-7; CDR3 protein: CASSLEDSTYEQYF; CDR3 DNA: TGCGCCAGCAGCTTGGAGGACAGCACCTACGAGCAGTACTTC
V gene: TRBV18; clone size: NA; D gene: TRBD1; J gene: TRBJ1-1; CDR3 protein: CASSRGTDSEAFF; CDR3 DNA: TGTGCCAGCTCACGTGGGACAGATAGTGAAGCTTTCTTT
V gene: TRBV7-8; clone size: NA; D gene: TRBD1; J gene: TRBJ1-5; CDR3 protein: CASSLREGQQNQPQHF; CDR3 DNA: TGTGCCAGCAGCTTAAGAGAGGGACAGCAAAATCAGCCCCAGCATTTT
V gene: TRBV29-1; clone size: NA; D gene: NA; J gene: TRBJ1-1; CDR3 protein: CSGIGQPNTEAFF; CDR3 DNA: TGCAGCGGTATCGGACAGCCGAACACTGAAGCTTTCTTT
V gene: TRBV19; clone size: NA; D gene: TRBD2; J gene: TRBJ2-3; CDR3 protein: CASRLAGGTTDTQYF; CDR3 DNA: TGTGCCAGTAGACTAGCGGGAGGCACCACAGATACGCAGTATTTT
V gene: TRBV5-1; clone size: NA; D gene: TRBD2; J gene: TRBJ2-1; CDR3 protein: CASSVTGTSGDEQFF; CDR3 DNA: TGCGCCAGCAGCGTCACCGGGACTAGCGGAGATGAGCAGTTCTTC
V gene: TRBV19; clone size: NA; D gene: NA; J gene: TRBJ1-1; CDR3 protein: CASSIFRNTEAFF; CDR3 DNA: TGTGCCAGTAGTATTTTCAGGAACACTGAAGCTTTCTTT
V gene: TRBV18; clone size: NA; D gene: TRBD2; J gene: TRBJ2-1; CDR3 protein: CASSGGASGRYYNEQFF; CDR3 DNA: TGTGCCAGCTCAGGGGGGGCTAGCGGGAGATACTACAATGAGCAGTTCTTC
V gene: TRBV6-2/TRBV6-3; clone size: NA; D gene: TRBD2; J gene: TRBJ2-7; CDR3 protein: CASSLKGSGRNEQYF; CDR3 DNA: TGTGCCAGCAGTCTGAAGGGAAGCGGGAGGAACGAGCAGTACTTC
V gene: TRBV27; clone size: few; D gene: NA; J gene: TRBJ2-1; CDR3 protein: CASSPRGSNEQFF; CDR3 DNA: TGTGCCAGCAGTCCCCGGGGTTCGAATGAGCAGTTCTTC
V gene: TRBV6-2/TRBV6-3; clone size: NA; D gene: TRBD2; J gene: TRBJ2-7; CDR3 protein: CASTPPSGEQYF; CDR3 DNA: TGTGCCAGCACCCCCCCTAGCGGCGAGCAGTACTTC
V gene: TRBV7-9; clone size: NA; D gene: TRBD1; J gene: TRBJ1-2; CDR3 protein: CASSAGTGRANYGYTF; CDR3 DNA: TGTGCCAGCAGCGCGGGGACAGGCCGAGCTAACTATGGCTACACCTTC
V gene: TRBV19; clone size: NA; D gene: TRBD1; J gene: TRBJ2-6; CDR3 protein: CASTNPPGQGPSGANVLTF; CDR3 DNA: TGTGCCAGTACCAATCCCCCCGGACAGGGGCCCTCTGGGGCCAACGTCCTGACTTTC
V gene: TRBV12-1; clone size: NA; D gene: NA; J gene: TRBJ2-1; CDR3 protein: CASSLARGQHNEQFF; CDR3 DNA: TGTGCCAGCAGCTTGGCCCGGGGACAGCACAATGAGCAGTTCTTC
V gene: TRBV28; clone size: NA; D gene: NA; J gene: TRBJ2-7; CDR3 protein: CASSLVGAVSYEQYF; CDR3 DNA: TGTGCCAGCAGTTTGGTGGGAGCGGTATCCTACGAGCAGTACTTC